Here is one T cell receptor beta chain with its context. This specimen comes from a study of blood T cell repertoires in COVID-19. At the level of the study: Researchers got acute and convalescent COVID-19 samples from the United States, Italy and Spain. T cells, B-cell-depleted T cells, or PBMCs supplied cDNA or gDNA.

V lost 3 bases and J 2 bases, leaving 10 bases between the germline ends. The CDR3 is 13 residues long. CDR1 and CDR2 from the germline V gene are SQVTM and ANQGSEA. In the original analysis: Counts of nucleated cells, estimated from reference gene primer amplification, were obtained. The assay was immunoSEQ multiplex PCR, and TCRdb's table has in-frame clones only and misses some. The V and J calls and clone size were taken over from that table, and D and trimming were inferred from the DNA. The sample lists roughly 140,000 clones; 70% to 85% were seen once. This TCR derives from a human donor in a cohort sampled during active COVID-19. This chain links TRBV29-1 with TRBJ1-2; D might be TRBD1 (6 bases). The source material was peripheral blood. The DNA for the CDR3 is TGCAGCGTTGACCGAAGGGGGAACTATGGCTACACCTTC. Translated: CSVDRRGNYGYTF.